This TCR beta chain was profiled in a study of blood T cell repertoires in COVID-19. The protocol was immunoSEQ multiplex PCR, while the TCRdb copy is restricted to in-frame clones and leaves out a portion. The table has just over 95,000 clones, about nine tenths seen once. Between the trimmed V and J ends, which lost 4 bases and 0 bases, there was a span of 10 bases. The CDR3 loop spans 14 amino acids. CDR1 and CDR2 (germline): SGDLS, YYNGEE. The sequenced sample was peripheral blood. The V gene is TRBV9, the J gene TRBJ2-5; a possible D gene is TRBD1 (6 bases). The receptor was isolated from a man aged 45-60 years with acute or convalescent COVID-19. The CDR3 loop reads CASSIGQHQETQYF. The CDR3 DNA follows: TGTGCCAGCAGCATTGGACAGCACCAAGAGACCCAGTACTTC.